The rows below give T cell receptor beta chains drawn from one sample of a study of monozygotic twins with inflammatory bowel disease. TCRdb reprocessed the 5' RACE reads, with one entry per CDR3 protein and no DNA. Recorded for this sample: approximately 380,000 distinct CDR3 sequences. Sequenced sample: blood. The receptors were sampled from a human donor with ulcerative colitis or Crohn's disease, or a healthy co-twin of an affected twin (not recorded which). Each CDR3 is given with its conserved first and last residue.

TRBJ1-2 | TRBV5-1 | CASSLLGQGIYGYTF
TRBJ2-3 | TRBV20-1 | CSASPFTVNTQYF
TRBJ1-1 | TRBV7-9 | CASSLGNRGRGNTEAFF
TRBJ2-7 | TRBV5-1 | CASSPAGTGRYEQYF
TRBJ2-5 | TRBV7-2 | CASSMTSGGPLETQYF
TRBJ1-5 | TRBV7-9 | CASGQGSNQPQHF
TRBJ2-5 | TRBV7-8 | CASSPRSPMLAGEETQYF
TRBJ2-4 | TRBV7-8 | CASSLRLGDIQYF
TRBJ2-1 | TRBV20-1 | CSAVAGANNEQFF
TRBJ1-2 | TRBV5-1 | CASSPDYYYGYTF
TRBJ1-1 | TRBV5-6 | CASSPVDWKDEAFF
TRBJ1-2 | TRBV19 | CASSIGTELLGYTF
TRBJ2-5 | TRBV6-2/TRBV6-3 | CASSYVIGVSQETQYF
TRBJ2-7 | TRBV4-3 | CASSQDSAVGEQYF
TRBJ2-7 | TRBV5-1 | CASTQQGGEQYF
TRBJ1-6 | TRBV11-1 | CASSLANLYPGQGGHFLHF
TRBJ1-2 | TRBV6-1 | CASSRQGGANYGYTF
TRBJ2-3 | TRBV11-3 | CASSLGPGRADTQYF
TRBJ2-3 | TRBV6-5 | CASSYVAEHGTRSTQYF
TRBJ1-2 | TRBV11-2 | CASSLGDVTSYGYTF
TRBJ2-5 | TRBV9 | CASSGGPVGTQYF
TRBJ2-3 | TRBV19 | CASSAGLAVSTDTQYF
TRBJ1-3 | TRBV18 | CASSPAGGGNTIYF
TRBJ2-5 | TRBV30 | CAWSVGVSPTTQYF
TRBJ2-7 | TRBV6-5 | CASKSAYEQYF
TRBJ2-2 | TRBV20-1 | CSARDQGPANTGELFF
TRBJ2-7 | TRBV2 | CASSTEDPGLQLMSYEQYF
TRBJ2-5 | TRBV10-3 | CAISEQQGGETQYF
TRBJ2-5 | TRBV25-1 | CASIYGGGETQYF
TRBJ1-2 | TRBV3-1 | CASSQDLGSYYGYTF
TRBJ2-5 | TRBV9 | CASSVDSRETQYF
TRBJ2-7 | TRBV12-3/TRBV12-4 | CASSFRVSFRYEQYF
TRBJ1-1 | TRBV6-5 | CASSRILRGEAFF
TRBJ2-1 | TRBV15 | CATSSLGEASVDNEQFF
TRBJ2-7 | TRBV7-2 | CASSTYYTGTGGAHF
TRBJ1-1 | TRBV10-3 | CAISESRGKISEAFF